Listed below are T cell receptor beta chains from one sample, sequenced in a study of PD-1 blockade in classical Hodgkin lymphoma. Clones were read by immunoSEQ multiplex PCR, and TCRdb kept only the in-frame ones, dropping some. The table has some 21,000 clones, 87% seen once. Sequencing was carried out using CD8+ T cells from blood. The receptor source for this set is a human donor with classical Hodgkin lymphoma. Each CDR3 is given with its conserved first and last residue. A D gene is named only where the DNA matches it firmly.

J	D	V	CDR3
TRBJ1-2	-	TRBV6-1	CASSAQEPYGYTF
TRBJ1-3	TRBD1	TRBV6-5	CASSYSRGQVFNIYF
TRBJ2-7	TRBD1	TRBV5-1	CASSFSLQGTTYEQYF
TRBJ1-4	-	TRBV5-4	CASSQQDRRNGELFF
TRBJ2-7	TRBD2	TRBV7-8	CASGPSGSFNEQYF
TRBJ2-7	-	TRBV5-1	CASSPQGPYEQYF
TRBJ2-3	TRBD2	TRBV9	CASSALTSGPTDTQYF
TRBJ1-1	-	TRBV27	CASSPSWGDLSFEAFF
TRBJ2-7	-	TRBV7-3	CASSPGGSSFQYF
TRBJ2-1	-	TRBV5-1	CASSLSAHNEQFF
TRBJ2-1	TRBD2	TRBV4-1	CASSHFGRANYNEQFF
TRBJ1-5	-	TRBV5-1	CASSLGTGNSNQPQHF
TRBJ2-2	TRBD1	TRBV6-1	CASSEWDRGKNTGELFF
TRBJ1-2	-	TRBV28	CASSLGAGNYGYTF
TRBJ1-5	-	TRBV4-1	CASSQDPRANQPQHF
TRBJ1-1	-	TRBV19	CASSFLEGGTEAFF
TRBJ1-1	-	TRBV6-5	CASSYKRMNTEAFF
TRBJ2-7	-	TRBV4-1	CASSQVGDYEQYF